These 16 T cell receptor beta chains were sequenced from one sample in a study of blood T cell repertoires in COVID-19. The repertoire was sequenced with immunoSEQ multiplex PCR; TCRdb's copy has only in-frame clones and lacks some. The data show roughly 120,000 clones, more than 75% seen once. The sequenced material came from peripheral blood. The origin of the receptors is a man in his forties or fifties with acute or convalescent COVID-19.

This CDR3 reads CASSLLAGGPENIQYF. CDR3 bases: TGCGCCAGCAGCTTGCTAGCGGGGGGGCCGGAAAACATTCAGTACTTC. This chain uses TRBV5-1 with TRBJ2-4; 12 nucleotides line up with TRBD2. CDR1 SGHRS and CDR2 YFSETQ come from the germline V gene. The CDR3 spans 16 residues. V shed 1 base and J 5 bases; nucleotides not matched to a gene: 4.

This clone was detected only once. The chain has TRBV29-1 and TRBJ2-1; D not certain. The germline V gene has CDR1 SQVTM and CDR2 ANQGSEA. The CDR3 totals 12 residues. Trimming pared 7 bases from V and 10 bases from J, leaving 17 bases between. The CDR3 nucleotides are TGCAGCGGCGCCTTTGATCCGCGGGAGCAGTTCTTC. This translates into CSGAFDPREQFF.

The chain carries TRBV7-2 and TRBJ2-7; D is perhaps TRBD2 (5 bases). This CDR3 contains 14 residues. The V end lost 6 bases, the J end lost 4 bases, and 16 bases lay between the germline ends. CDR1 is SGHTA, CDR2 FQGNSA, per germline. The CDR3 sequence: CASSSVASSYEQYF. CDR3 nucleotide sequence: TGTGCCAGCAGTTCCGTGGCTAGCTCGTACGAGCAGTACTTC.

V is TRBV11-3 and J is TRBJ2-1; D is ambiguous. The germline CDR1 and CDR2 sequences are SGHNT and YENEEA. The germline V and J ends were trimmed by 5 bases and 4 bases, with 3 bases remaining between them. The CDR3 has 11 amino acids. This CDR3 is CASSQYNEQFF. The CDR3 DNA reads as TGTGCCAGCAGCCAATACAATGAGCAGTTCTTC.

This chain connects TRBV7-8 to TRBJ1-2; D is possibly TRBD1 (6 bases). There are 18 residues in the CDR3. Germline CDR1 reads SGHVS; CDR2 reads FQNEAQ. V was shortened by 0 bases and J by 0 bases, with 17 bases between the two germline ends. The chain's CDR3 is CASSLAVGQGPANYGYTF. The DNA of the CDR3 is TGTGCCAGCAGCTTAGCAGTGGGTCAGGGGCCCGCTAACTATGGCTACACCTTC.

The chain links TRBV9 to TRBJ2-5; 8 bases agree with TRBD2. Germline values: CDR1 SGDLS, CDR2 YYNGEE. With V trimmed by 1 base and J by 1 base, 3 bases remained unmatched. There are 15 residues in the CDR3. The CDR3 sequence: CASSVFGGAQETQYF. Written as DNA, the CDR3 is TGTGCCAGCAGCGTATTCGGGGGGGCCCAAGAGACCCAGTACTTC.

The gene calls are TRBV29-1 and TRBJ1-1; 8 nucleotides line up with TRBD1. V was clipped by 4 bases and J by 4 bases; unmatched bases: 5. This CDR3 region has 13 residues. The germline CDR1 and CDR2 sequences are SQVTM and ANQGSEA. CDR3 DNA sequence: TGCAGCGTTGGGACAGGGTGGGGCACTGAAGCTTTCTTT. It codes for CSVGTGWGTEAFF.

The chain links TRBV11-2 to TRBJ1-6; maybe TRBD1 (5 bases). V was pared by 3 bases and J by 7 bases, with 10 bases between. Looked up from germline, CDR1 is SGHAT and CDR2 is FQNNGV. This CDR3 region has 14 residues. CDR3 coding DNA: TGTGCCAGCAGCTTCAGGGCGGAAAATTCACCCCTCCACTTT. Translating gives CASSFRAENSPLHF. Combining the CDR3 with reference TRBV11-2 and TRBJ1-6 gives the whole variable domain EAGVAQSPRYKIIEKRQSVAFWCNPISGHATLYWYQQILGQGPKLLIQFQNNGVVDDSQLPKDRFSAERLKGVDSTLKIQPAKLEDSAVYLCASSFRAENSPLHFGNGTRLTVT.

The chain recombines TRBV18 with TRBJ1-4, with 8 bases identical to TRBD1. The germline V gene encodes CDR1 KGHSH and CDR2 LQKENI. The CDR3 is 15 residues long. V gave up 5 bases and J gave up 3 bases; unmatched junction bases: 5. The CDR3 loop reads CASSATTGANEKLFF. The CDR3 DNA reads as TGTGCCAGCTCAGCAACGACAGGGGCTAATGAAAAACTGTTTTTT.

V and J are TRBV6-5 and TRBJ1-5; the D is unclear. CDR3 length equals 13 residues. Germline lookup yields CDR1 MNHEY and CDR2 SVGAGI. Trimming removed 6 bases at V and 5 bases at J, with 11 bases between. CDR3 residues: CASRPERDQPQHF. CDR3 sequence (DNA): TGTGCCAGCAGACCCGAGAGGGATCAGCCCCAGCATTTT.

The gene calls are TRBV30 and TRBJ1-4, with D unclear. Germline V lookup: CDR1 GTSNPN, CDR2 SVGIG (reference sequence). V gave up 0 bases and J gave up 8 bases, with 10 bases separating them. The CDR3 length is 13 residues. This CDR3 is CAWSVPGGEKLFF. The CDR3 bases are TGTGCCTGGAGTGTACCGGGCGGGGAAAAACTGTTTTTT.

The chain recombines TRBV25-1 with TRBJ2-1; D not certain. The germline V gene encodes CDR1 MGHDK and CDR2 SYGVNS. Trimming took off 1 base at V and 0 bases at J, with 7 bases between the two ends. The CDR3 length is 15 residues. The CDR3 sequence: CASSEFPGSYNEQFF. The CDR3 DNA follows: TGTGCCAGCAGTGAATTCCCGGGCTCCTACAATGAGCAGTTCTTC.

V gene TRBV30 combines with J gene TRBJ2-2, with D maybe TRBD2 (6 bases). Trimming cost V 4 bases and J 0 bases, with 9 bases left between them. This CDR3 spans 14 amino acids. Germline V gene data show CDR1 as GTSNPN and CDR2 as SVGIG (reference sequence). CDR3 protein: CAWKGLSNTGELFF. In nucleotides, the CDR3 is TGTGCCTGGAAAGGACTATCGAACACCGGGGAGCTGTTTTTT.

The gene calls are TRBV6-1 and TRBJ1-4, with a tentative D call TRBD1 (6 bases). The CDR3 runs to 16 residues. Trimming removed 0 bases at V and 5 bases at J, with 13 bases between. Looked up from germline, CDR1 is MNHNS and CDR2 is SASEGT. The CDR3 DNA reads TGTGCCAGCAGTGAAGCTCAGGGACAAGGAAATGAAAAACTGTTTTTT. Translating gives CASSEAQGQGNEKLFF.

The gene calls are TRBV27 and TRBJ1-1; the D gene is possibly TRBD1 (5 bases). Germline lookup yields CDR1 MNHEY and CDR2 SMNVEV (reference sequence). CDR3 size: 16 residues. Trimming removed 3 bases at V and 5 bases at J, with 19 bases between. The CDR3 region is CASSLNWGGGGTEAFF. The CDR3, as DNA: TGTGCCAGCAGTTTGAATTGGGGGGGAGGAGGGACTGAAGCTTTCTTT.

The chain recombines TRBV15 with TRBJ1-1; D ambiguous. The V end was cut by 5 bases, the J end by 5 bases, with 12 bases between. The germline V gene has CDR1 LNHNV and CDR2 YYDKDF (reference sequence). This CDR3 is 13 amino acids long. The CDR3 DNA reads as TGTGCCACCAGCCCACTTAAGGAGACTGAAGCTTTCTTT. Its protein product is CATSPLKETEAFF.